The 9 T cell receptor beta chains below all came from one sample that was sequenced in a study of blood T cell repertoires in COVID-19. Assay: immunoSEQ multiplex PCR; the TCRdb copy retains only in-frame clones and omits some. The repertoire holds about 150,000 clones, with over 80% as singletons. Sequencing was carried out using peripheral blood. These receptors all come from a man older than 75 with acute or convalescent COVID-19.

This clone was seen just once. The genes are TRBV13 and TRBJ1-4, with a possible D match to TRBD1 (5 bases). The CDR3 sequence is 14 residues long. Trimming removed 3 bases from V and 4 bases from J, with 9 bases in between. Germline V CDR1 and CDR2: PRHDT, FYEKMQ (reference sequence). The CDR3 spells CASSFRGVNEKLFF. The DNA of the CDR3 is TGTGCCAGCAGCTTCCGGGGGGTTAATGAAAAACTGTTTTTT.

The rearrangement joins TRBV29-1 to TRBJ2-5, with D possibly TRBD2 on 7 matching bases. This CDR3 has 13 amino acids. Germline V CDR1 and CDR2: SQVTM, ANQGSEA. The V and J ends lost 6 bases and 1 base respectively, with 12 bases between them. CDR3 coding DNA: TGCAGCGTGGGGGGGGCCAGCCAAGAGACCCAGTACTTC. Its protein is CSVGGASQETQYF.

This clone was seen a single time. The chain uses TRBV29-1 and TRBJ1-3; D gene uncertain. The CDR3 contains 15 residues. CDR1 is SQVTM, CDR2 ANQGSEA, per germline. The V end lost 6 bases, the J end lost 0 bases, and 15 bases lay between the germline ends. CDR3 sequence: CSVIPYTSSGNTIYF. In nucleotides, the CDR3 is TGCAGCGTGATCCCTTACACCAGCTCTGGAAACACCATATATTTT.

This CDR3 reads CSVERQGAGDTQYF. CDR3 in DNA: TGCAGCGTTGAACGACAGGGGGCGGGAGATACGCAGTATTTT. This rearrangement joins TRBV29-1 to TRBJ2-3, with 10 bases that match TRBD1. After removal of 2 bases from V and 5 bases from J, the junction contained 4 bases not matched to a gene. The CDR3 length is 14 residues. Per the germline V gene, CDR1 is SQVTM and CDR2 is ANQGSEA.

The CDR3 nucleotides read TGTGCCAGCAGCTTTCAGGGGAATTCTCAAGAGACCCAGTACTTC. This translates into CASSFQGNSQETQYF. The chain recombines TRBV7-9 with TRBJ2-5; perhaps TRBD1 as D (6 bases). The CDR3 is 15 residues long. Trimming took off 3 bases at V and 2 bases at J, with 13 bases between the two ends. Looked up from germline, CDR1 is SEHNR and CDR2 is FQNEAQ (reference sequence).

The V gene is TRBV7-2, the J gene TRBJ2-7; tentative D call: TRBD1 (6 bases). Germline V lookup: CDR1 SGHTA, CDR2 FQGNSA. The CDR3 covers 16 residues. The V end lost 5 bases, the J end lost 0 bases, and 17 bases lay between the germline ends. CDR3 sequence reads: CASSLYRTASSYEQYF. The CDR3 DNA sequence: TGTGCCAGCAGCCTCTATCGGACAGCGAGCTCCTACGAGCAGTACTTC.

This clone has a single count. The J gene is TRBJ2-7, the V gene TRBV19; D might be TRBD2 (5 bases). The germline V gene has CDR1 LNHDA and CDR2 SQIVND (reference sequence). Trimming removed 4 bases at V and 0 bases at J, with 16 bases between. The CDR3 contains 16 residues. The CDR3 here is CASSTGVARFSYEQYF. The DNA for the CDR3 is TGTGCCAGTAGTACCGGAGTAGCGAGATTCTCCTACGAGCAGTACTTC.

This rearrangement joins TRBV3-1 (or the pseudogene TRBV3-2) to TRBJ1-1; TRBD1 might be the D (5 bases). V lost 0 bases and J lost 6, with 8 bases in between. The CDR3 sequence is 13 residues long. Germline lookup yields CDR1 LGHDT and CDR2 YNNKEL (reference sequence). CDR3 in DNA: TGTGCCAGCAGCCAAGATTCCAGGGCTGAAGCTTTCTTT. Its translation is CASSQDSRAEAFF.

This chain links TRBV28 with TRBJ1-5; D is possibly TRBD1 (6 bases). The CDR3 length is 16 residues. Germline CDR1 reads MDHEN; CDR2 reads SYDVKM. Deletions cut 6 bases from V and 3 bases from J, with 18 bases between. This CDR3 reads CASSPLPGGHNQPQHF. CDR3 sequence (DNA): TGTGCCAGCAGCCCGCTCCCCGGGGGGCACAATCAGCCCCAGCATTTT.